These T cell receptor beta chains were read from a single sample in a study of T cells in Graves' hyperthyroidism and ophthalmopathy. Via MiXCR, TCRdb re-called the multiplex PCR reads, giving one row per CDR3 protein. The sample comprises 350,000 to 400,000 distinct CDR3 sequences, 14% to 15% of which are singletons, and around a third rests with the top ten. The sample comprised blood. The origin of the receptors is a woman aged 25 to 39 with Graves' hyperthyroidism. Each CDR3 is given with its conserved first and last residue. The order of the fields is V gene, D gene, clone size, J gene, CDR3 DNA, CDR3 protein. A D gene is named only where the DNA matches it firmly. Size is stated for part of the rows, as once, few or many counts, or as a class when the clone is expanded.

TRBV3-1	TRBD1	many	TRBJ2-5	TGTGCCAGCAGCCGGACAGACAGGGGGATTCTGGAGACCCAGTACTTC	CASSRTDRGILETQYF
TRBV10-3	NA	few	TRBJ2-7	TGTGCCATCAGTGACCGGGTCCTATCCTACGAGCAGTACTTC	CAISDRVLSYEQYF
TRBV5-5	NA	many	TRBJ2-1	TGTGCCAGCAGCTTGGAACTGTACAAGGTTGGGGACAATGAGCAGTTCTTC	CASSLELYKVGDNEQFF
TRBV12-3/TRBV12-4	TRBD2	few	TRBJ2-1	TGTGCCAGCAGTTTGAATAGCGGGGTCTACAATGAGCAGTTCTTC	CASSLNSGVYNEQFF
TRBV3-1	TRBD1	many	TRBJ1-3	TGTGCCAGCAGCCAAGGGACAGGGACTGGAAACACCATATATTTT	CASSQGTGTGNTIYF
TRBV11-2	NA	many	TRBJ2-7	TGTGCCAGCAGCTTAGGCAAAAACCCAAATGTTGGTTCCTACGAGCAGTACTTC	CASSLGKNPNVGSYEQYF
TRBV11-2	NA	few	TRBJ2-5	TGTGCCAGCAGCGAGGCAGGGAGTAGGGAGACCCAGTACTTC	CASSEAGSRETQYF
TRBV11-2	NA	NA	TRBJ2-2	TGTGCCAGCAGCTTAGTTACCTCCACCAGGGAGCTGTTTTTT	CASSLVTSTRELFF
TRBV11-2	TRBD1	NA	TRBJ1-5	TGTGCCAGCAGCATGGGACAGGGGGCGGATCAGCCCCAGCATTTT	CASSMGQGADQPQHF
TRBV18	NA	many	TRBJ2-2	TGTGCCAGCTCACCAAGGACCGTGAACACCGGGGAGCTGTTTTTT	CASSPRTVNTGELFF
TRBV12-3/TRBV12-4	NA	many	TRBJ2-4	TGTGCCAGCAGTTTGCCCTTGACAGGAGATAACATTCAGTACTTC	CASSLPLTGDNIQYF
TRBV2	TRBD1	many	TRBJ2-5	TGTGCCAGCAGTGTGGACAGGTACCAAGAGACCCAGTACTTC	CASSVDRYQETQYF
TRBV11-2	NA	NA	TRBJ2-2	TGTGCCAGCAGCTTGTTGTTACAGGGCTACACCGGGGAGCTGTTTTTT	CASSLLLQGYTGELFF
TRBV7-9	NA	few	TRBJ2-5	TGTGCCAGCAGCTTAAGGGCAGCTCAAGAGACCCAGTACTTC	CASSLRAAQETQYF
TRBV30	NA	many	TRBJ1-1	TGTGCCTGGAGTGAGTCCGCGAGTTCTGAAGCTTTCTTT	CAWSESASSEAFF
TRBV28	NA	many	TRBJ2-5	TGTGCCAGCAGGGGGGCTAGGGAGACCCAGTACTTC	CASRGARETQYF
TRBV5-4	NA	NA	TRBJ2-5	TGTGCCAGCAGCTTGCTTTCTAGTCCAGAGACCCAGTACTTC	CASSLLSSPETQYF
TRBV7-8	NA	NA	TRBJ2-1	TGTGCCAGCAGCCCTCCAGTTGGCAATGAGCAGTTCTTC	CASSPPVGNEQFF
TRBV24-1	TRBD2	NA	TRBJ2-1	TGTGCCACCAGGGCTAGCGGGAGGGCCTACAATGAGCAGTTCTTC	CATRASGRAYNEQFF
TRBV2	TRBD2	NA	TRBJ2-2	TGTGCCAGCAGTGAAAAGCGGGGGAACACCGGGGAGCTGTTTTTT	CASSEKRGNTGELFF
TRBV6-1	NA	few	TRBJ2-4	TGTGCCAGCAGTGAATCAGGGGATCGGGACATTCAGTACTTC	CASSESGDRDIQYF
TRBV20-1	NA	NA	TRBJ2-1	TGCAGTGCTAGAAGACCACTTCTGGGCAGCAATGAGCAGTTCTTC	CSARRPLLGSNEQFF
TRBV29-1	TRBD1	NA	TRBJ2-7	TGCAGCGCACAGACAGGGTACGAGCAGTACTTC	CSAQTGYEQYF
TRBV28	TRBD1	many	TRBJ2-7	TGTGCCAGCAGTTTACCCGCCCCCGGGACAGGGAGGTACGAGCAGTACTTC	CASSLPAPGTGRYEQYF
TRBV20-1	TRBD1	many	TRBJ2-7	TGCAGTGCTACCGGACAGGGCGGGTACGAGCAGTACTTC	CSATGQGGYEQYF
TRBV6-1	TRBD2	few	TRBJ2-7	TGTGCCAGCAGCCCGCCGCTAGCGGGAGCAAACGAGCAGTACTTC	CASSPPLAGANEQYF
TRBV20-1	NA	few	TRBJ1-2	TGCAGTGCCCTTGGGGGGGCGGGTGGCTACACCTTC	CSALGGAGGYTF
TRBV12-3/TRBV12-4	TRBD1	NA	TRBJ2-1	TGTGCCAGCAGCCCCGGGACAGTCGATGAGCAGTTCTTC	CASSPGTVDEQFF
TRBV20-1	NA	NA	TRBJ1-6	TGCAGTGCTAGAGAGAGACAGGACTACTATAATTCACCCCTCCACTTT	CSARERQDYYNSPLHF
TRBV5-1	TRBD1	NA	TRBJ2-7	TGCGCCAGCAGCTACTTGTCCGGGACAGACTCCTACGAGCAGTACTTC	CASSYLSGTDSYEQYF
TRBV28	NA	few	TRBJ1-5	TGTGCCAGCATAAGAAGAACAGGTTTGCGCCAGCCCCAGCATTTT	CASIRRTGLRQPQHF
TRBV19	TRBD2	few	TRBJ2-7	TGTGCCAGTAGTACGCCTAGCGGGAGGCCCTACGAGCAGTACTTC	CASSTPSGRPYEQYF
TRBV29-1	NA	few	TRBJ1-2	TGCAGCGTTGGTTTGGACGCAAGCTATGGCTACACCTTC	CSVGLDASYGYTF
TRBV5-1	TRBD1	many	TRBJ1-2	TGCGCCAGCAGCCTAGGGACAGGGGGCAAATATGGCTACACCTTC	CASSLGTGGKYGYTF
TRBV20-1	TRBD2	many	TRBJ2-7	TGCAGTGGGACTAGCGGGAGGACTCCTACCTACGAGCAGTACTTC	CSGTSGRTPTYEQYF
TRBV29-1	TRBD2	many	TRBJ2-1	TGCAGCGTTGTTACTAGCGGGATTGAGCAGTTCTTC	CSVVTSGIEQFF
TRBV5-1	NA	many	TRBJ1-1	TGCGCCAGCAGCCCTACCCAGGGAGGCCCTGAAGCTTTCTTT	CASSPTQGGPEAFF
TRBV20-1	NA	few	TRBJ2-1	TGCAGTGCTAGAGATTGGAACGGGAAAGACAATGAGCAGTTCTTC	CSARDWNGKDNEQFF
TRBV27	TRBD1	few	TRBJ2-3	TGTGCCAGCAGGCTCAGCCGGAACAGGGGGGATACGCAGTATTTT	CASRLSRNRGDTQYF
TRBV29-1	TRBD2	many	TRBJ2-5	TGCAGCGTCATGGGGACTAGCGGGAGAGAGACCCAGTACTTC	CSVMGTSGRETQYF
TRBV6-1	TRBD2	NA	TRBJ2-7	TGTGCCAGCAGTGAAAAGACTAGCGGGGGGTACGAGCAGTACTTC	CASSEKTSGGYEQYF
TRBV19	TRBD1	NA	TRBJ1-5	TGTGCCAGTAGTTCCCCGGGACAGGGAATTCAGCCCCAGCATTTT	CASSSPGQGIQPQHF